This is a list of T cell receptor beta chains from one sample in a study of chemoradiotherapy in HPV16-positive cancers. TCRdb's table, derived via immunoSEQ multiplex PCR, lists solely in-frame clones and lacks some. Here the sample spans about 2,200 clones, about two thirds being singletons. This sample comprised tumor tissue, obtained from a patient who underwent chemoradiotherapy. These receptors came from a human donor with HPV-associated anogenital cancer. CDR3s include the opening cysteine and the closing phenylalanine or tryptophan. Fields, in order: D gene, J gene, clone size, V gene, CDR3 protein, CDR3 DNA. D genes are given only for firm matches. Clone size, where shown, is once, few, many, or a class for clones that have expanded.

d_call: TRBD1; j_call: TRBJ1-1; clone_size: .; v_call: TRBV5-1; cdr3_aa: CASSYTGQGRTEAFF; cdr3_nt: TGCGCCAGCAGCTATACTGGACAGGGGAGGACTGAAGCTTTCTTT
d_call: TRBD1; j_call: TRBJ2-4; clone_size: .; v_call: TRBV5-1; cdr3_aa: CASSLAPGTENIQYF; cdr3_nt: TGCGCCAGCAGCTTGGCCCCCGGGACAGAAAACATTCAGTACTTC
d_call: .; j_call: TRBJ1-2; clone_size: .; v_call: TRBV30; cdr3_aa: CAWRRTALSGYTF; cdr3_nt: TGTGCCTGGAGACGGACAGCGTTGAGTGGCTACACCTTC
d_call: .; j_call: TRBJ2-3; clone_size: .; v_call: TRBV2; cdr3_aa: CASSDPRGPDTQYF; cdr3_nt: TGTGCCAGCAGTGACCCGAGGGGACCAGATACGCAGTATTTT
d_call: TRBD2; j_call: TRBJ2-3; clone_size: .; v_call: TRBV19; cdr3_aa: CASSIGGSGYDTQYF; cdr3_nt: TGTGCCAGTAGTATAGGGGGTAGCGGGTACGATACGCAGTATTTT
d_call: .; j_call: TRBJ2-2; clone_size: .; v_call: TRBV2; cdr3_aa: CASSVISSTGELFF; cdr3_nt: TGTGCCAGCAGTGTAATCTCCAGCACCGGGGAGCTGTTTTTT
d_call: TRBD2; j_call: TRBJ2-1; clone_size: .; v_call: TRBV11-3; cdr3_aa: CASSLFRGVGYNEQFF; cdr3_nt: TGTGCCAGCAGCTTATTTCGGGGGGTAGGATACAATGAGCAGTTCTTC
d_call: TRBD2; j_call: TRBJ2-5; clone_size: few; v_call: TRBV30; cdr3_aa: CAWSSPSVTSTQETQYF; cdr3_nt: TGTGCCTGGAGTTCACCTTCGGTGACTAGCACACAAGAGACCCAGTACTTC
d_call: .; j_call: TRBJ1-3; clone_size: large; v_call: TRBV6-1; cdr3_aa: CASSDGGDTIYF; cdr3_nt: TGTGCCAGCAGTGACGGAGGGGACACCATATATTTT
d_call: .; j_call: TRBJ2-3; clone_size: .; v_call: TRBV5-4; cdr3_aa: CASSLGSEGTDTQYF; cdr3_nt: TGTGCCAGCAGCTTGGGGTCGGAAGGAACAGATACGCAGTATTTT
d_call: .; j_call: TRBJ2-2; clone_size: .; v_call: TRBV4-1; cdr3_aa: CASSQESGLAGELFF; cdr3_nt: TGCGCCAGCAGCCAAGAGTCGGGACTCGCCGGGGAGCTGTTTTTT
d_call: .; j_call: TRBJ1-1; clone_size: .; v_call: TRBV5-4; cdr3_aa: CASRDGTKNTEAFF; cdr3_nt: TGTGCCAGCAGGGACGGGACAAAGAACACTGAAGCTTTCTTT
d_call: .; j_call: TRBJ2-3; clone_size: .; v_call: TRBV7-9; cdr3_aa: CASSWGPGEDTQYF; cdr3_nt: TGTGCCAGCAGCTGGGGACCAGGGGAAGATACGCAGTATTTT
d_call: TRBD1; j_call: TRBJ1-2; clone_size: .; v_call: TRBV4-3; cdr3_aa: CASSQSDRSGYTF; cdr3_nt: TGCGCCAGCAGCCAATCGGACAGGAGCGGCTACACCTTC
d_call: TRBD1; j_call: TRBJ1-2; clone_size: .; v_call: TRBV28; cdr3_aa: CASSLYGQAYGYTF; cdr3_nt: TGTGCCAGCAGTTTATATGGACAGGCCTATGGCTACACCTTC
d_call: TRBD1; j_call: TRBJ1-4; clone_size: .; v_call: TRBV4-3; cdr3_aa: CASSQAGDRGNEKLFF; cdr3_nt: TGCGCCAGCAGCCAAGCGGGGGACAGGGGTAATGAAAAACTGTTTTTT
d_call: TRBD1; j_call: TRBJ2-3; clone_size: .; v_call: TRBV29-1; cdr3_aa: CSVGQGLLTDTQYF; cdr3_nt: TGCAGCGTCGGACAGGGGCTACTCACAGATACGCAGTATTTT
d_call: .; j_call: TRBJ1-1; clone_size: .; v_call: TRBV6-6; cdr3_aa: CASTRAREAFF; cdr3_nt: TGTGCCAGCACCAGGGCCCGTGAAGCTTTCTTT
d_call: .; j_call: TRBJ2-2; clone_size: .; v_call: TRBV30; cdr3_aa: CAWSLRGTGELFF; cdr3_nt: TGTGCCTGGAGCCTTAGGGGGACCGGGGAGCTGTTTTTT
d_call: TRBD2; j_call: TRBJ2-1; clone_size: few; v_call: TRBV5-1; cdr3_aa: CASSLAGGSSYNEQFF; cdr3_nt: TGCGCCAGCAGCTTGGCGGGCGGGAGCTCCTACAATGAGCAGTTCTTC
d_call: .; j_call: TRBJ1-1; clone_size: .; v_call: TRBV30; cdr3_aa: CAWSVRSTGSYLNTEAFF; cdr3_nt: TGTGCCTGGAGTGTACGCTCGACAGGCAGCTATTTGAACACTGAAGCTTTCTTT
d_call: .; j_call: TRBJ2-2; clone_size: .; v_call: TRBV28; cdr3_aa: CASSLGQVSTGELFF; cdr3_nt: TGTGCCAGCAGTTTAGGGCAGGTCAGCACCGGGGAGCTGTTTTTT
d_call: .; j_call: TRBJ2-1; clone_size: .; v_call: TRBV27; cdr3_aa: CASSLRWVPVGGRRNEQFF; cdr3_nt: TGTGCCAGCAGTCTACGCTGGGTCCCTGTGGGGGGTCGCCGAAATGAGCAGTTCTTC
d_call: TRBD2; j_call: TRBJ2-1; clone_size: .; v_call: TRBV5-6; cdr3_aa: CASSSGTSEVGFF; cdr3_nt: TGTGCCAGCAGCTCAGGGACTAGCGAAGTAGGGTTCTTC
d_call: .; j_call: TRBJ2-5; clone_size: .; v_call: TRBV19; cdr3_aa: CASSIWETQYF; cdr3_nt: TGTGCCAGTAGTATCTGGGAGACCCAGTACTTC
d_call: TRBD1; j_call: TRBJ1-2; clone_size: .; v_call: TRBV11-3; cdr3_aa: CASSLGGVLDRANYGYTF; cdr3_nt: TGTGCCAGCAGCTTAGGAGGGGTATTGGACAGGGCGAACTATGGCTACACCTTC